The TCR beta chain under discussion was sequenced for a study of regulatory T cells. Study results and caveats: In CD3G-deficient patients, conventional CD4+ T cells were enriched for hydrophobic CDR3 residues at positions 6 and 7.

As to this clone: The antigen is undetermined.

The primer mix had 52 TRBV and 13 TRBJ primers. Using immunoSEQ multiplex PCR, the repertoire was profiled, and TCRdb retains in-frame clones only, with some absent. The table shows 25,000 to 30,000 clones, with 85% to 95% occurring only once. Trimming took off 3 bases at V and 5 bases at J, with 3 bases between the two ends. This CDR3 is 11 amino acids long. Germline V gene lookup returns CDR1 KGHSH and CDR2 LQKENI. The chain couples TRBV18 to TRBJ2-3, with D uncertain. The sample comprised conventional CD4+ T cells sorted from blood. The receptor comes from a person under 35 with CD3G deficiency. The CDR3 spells CASSPGDTQYF. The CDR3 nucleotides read TGTGCCAGCTCACCGGGAGATACGCAGTATTTT.